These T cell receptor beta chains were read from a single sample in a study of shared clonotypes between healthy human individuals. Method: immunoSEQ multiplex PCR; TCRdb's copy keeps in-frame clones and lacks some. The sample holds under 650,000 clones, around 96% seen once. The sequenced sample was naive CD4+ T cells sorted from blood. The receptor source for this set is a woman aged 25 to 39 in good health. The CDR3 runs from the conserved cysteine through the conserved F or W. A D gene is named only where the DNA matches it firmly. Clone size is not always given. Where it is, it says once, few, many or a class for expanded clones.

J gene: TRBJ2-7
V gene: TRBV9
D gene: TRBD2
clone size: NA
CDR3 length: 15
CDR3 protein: CASSAGFSGSYEQYF
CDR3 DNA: TGTGCCAGCAGCGCCGGGTTTAGCGGGAGCTACGAGCAGTACTTC

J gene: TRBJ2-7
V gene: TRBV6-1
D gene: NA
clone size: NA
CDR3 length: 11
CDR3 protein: CASTALHEQYF
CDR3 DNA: TGTGCCAGCACGGCGCTCCACGAGCAGTACTTC

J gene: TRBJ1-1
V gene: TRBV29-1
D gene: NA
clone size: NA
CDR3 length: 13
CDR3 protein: CSVADRQATEAFF
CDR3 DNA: TGCAGCGTCGCCGACAGACAGGCCACTGAAGCTTTCTTT

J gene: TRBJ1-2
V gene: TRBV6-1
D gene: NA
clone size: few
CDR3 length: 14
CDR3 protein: CASSEGGPLGGYTF
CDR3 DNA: TGTGCCAGCAGTGAAGGGGGGCCGCTTGGTGGCTACACCTTC

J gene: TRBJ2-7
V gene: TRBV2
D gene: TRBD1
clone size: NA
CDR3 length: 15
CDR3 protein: CASSQQGTGAYEQYF
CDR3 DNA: TGTGCCAGCAGCCAGCAGGGGACAGGGGCCTACGAGCAGTACTTC

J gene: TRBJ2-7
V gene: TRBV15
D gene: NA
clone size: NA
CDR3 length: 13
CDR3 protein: CATSRQFSYEQYF
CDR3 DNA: TGTGCCACCAGCAGACAGTTCTCCTACGAGCAGTACTTC

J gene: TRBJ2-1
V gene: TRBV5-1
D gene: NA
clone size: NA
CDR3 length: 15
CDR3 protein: CASSLLAGSDNEQFF
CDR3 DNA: TGCGCCAGCAGCTTGTTGGCGGGATCTGACAATGAGCAGTTCTTC

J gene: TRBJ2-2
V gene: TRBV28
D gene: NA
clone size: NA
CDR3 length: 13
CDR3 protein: CASGEPNTGELFF
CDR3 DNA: TGTGCCAGCGGTGAGCCGAACACCGGGGAGCTGTTTTTT

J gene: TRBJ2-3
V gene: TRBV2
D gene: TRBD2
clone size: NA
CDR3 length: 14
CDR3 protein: CANQAGTSTDTQYF
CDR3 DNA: TGTGCCAACCAAGCGGGAACTAGCACAGATACGCAGTATTTT

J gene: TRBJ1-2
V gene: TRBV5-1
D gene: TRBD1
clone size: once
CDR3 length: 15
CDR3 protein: CASSLAIQGRSGYTF
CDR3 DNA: TGCGCCAGCAGCTTGGCAATACAGGGGAGGAGTGGCTACACCTTC

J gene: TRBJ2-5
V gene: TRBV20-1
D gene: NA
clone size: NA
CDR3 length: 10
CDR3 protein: CSAIQETQYF
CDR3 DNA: TGCAGTGCTATCCAAGAGACCCAGTACTTC

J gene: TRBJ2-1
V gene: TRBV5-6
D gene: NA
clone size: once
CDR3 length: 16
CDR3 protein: CASSFTAPFSESEQFF
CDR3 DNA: TGTGCCAGCAGCTTCACTGCGCCCTTCAGTGAGTCTGAGCAGTTCTTC

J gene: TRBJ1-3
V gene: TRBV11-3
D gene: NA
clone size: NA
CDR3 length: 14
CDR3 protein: CASSFRERGNTIYF
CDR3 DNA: TGTGCCAGCAGTTTCCGGGAAAGGGGAAACACCATATATTTT

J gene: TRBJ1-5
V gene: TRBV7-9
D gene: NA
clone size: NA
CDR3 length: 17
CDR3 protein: CASSQVAARYSNQPQHF
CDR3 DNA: TGTGCCAGCAGCCAGGTGGCGGCCCGTTATAGCAATCAGCCCCAGCATTTT

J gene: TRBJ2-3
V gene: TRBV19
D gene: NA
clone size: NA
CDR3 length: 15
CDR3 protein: CASRTTSSRTDTQYF
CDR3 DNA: TGTGCCAGTAGAACCACTAGCAGCCGCACAGATACGCAGTATTTT

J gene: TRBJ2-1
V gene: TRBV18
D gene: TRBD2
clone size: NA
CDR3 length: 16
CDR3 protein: CASSPSSGRASGEQFF
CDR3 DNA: TGTGCCAGCTCACCGAGCAGCGGGAGGGCCTCGGGTGAGCAGTTCTTC

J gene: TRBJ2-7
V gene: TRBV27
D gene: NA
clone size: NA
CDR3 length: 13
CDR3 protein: CASSFAPRNEQYF
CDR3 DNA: TGTGCCAGCAGTTTCGCCCCGCGGAACGAGCAGTACTTC

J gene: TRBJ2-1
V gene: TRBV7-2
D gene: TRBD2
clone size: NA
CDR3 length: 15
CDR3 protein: CASSLVGTSANEQFF
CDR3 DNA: TGTGCCAGCAGCTTAGTGGGGACTAGCGCCAATGAGCAGTTCTTC